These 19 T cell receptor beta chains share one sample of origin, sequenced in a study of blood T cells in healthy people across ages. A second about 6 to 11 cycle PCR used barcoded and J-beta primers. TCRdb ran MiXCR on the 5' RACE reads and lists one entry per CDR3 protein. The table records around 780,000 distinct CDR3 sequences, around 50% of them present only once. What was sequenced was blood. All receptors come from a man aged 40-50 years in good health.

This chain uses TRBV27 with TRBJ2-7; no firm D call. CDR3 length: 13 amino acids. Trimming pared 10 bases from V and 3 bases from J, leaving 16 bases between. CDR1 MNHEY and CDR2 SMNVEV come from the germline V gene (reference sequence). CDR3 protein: CATGSGGNYEQYF. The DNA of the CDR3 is TGTGCCACAGGATCGGGCGGAAACTACGAGCAGTACTTC.

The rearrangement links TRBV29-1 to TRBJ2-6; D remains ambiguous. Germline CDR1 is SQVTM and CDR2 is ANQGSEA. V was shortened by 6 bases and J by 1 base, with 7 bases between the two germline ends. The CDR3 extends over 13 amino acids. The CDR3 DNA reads TGCAGCGTGGGAATTTCTGGGGCCAACGTCCTGACTTTC. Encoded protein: CSVGISGANVLTF.

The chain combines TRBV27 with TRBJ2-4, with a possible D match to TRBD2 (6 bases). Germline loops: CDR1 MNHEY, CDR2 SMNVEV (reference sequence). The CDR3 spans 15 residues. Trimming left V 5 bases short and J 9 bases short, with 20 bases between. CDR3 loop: CASSPVAATGGIQYF. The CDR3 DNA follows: TGTGCCAGCAGTCCGGTAGCGGCCACAGGAGGCATTCAGTACTTC.

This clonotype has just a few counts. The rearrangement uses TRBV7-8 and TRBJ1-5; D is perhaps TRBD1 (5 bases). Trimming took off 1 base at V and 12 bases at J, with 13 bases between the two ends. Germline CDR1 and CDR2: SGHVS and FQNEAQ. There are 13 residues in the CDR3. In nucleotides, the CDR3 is TGTGCCAGCAGCTTAGAGCAGGGTGAACGCCAGCATTTT. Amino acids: CASSLEQGERQHF.

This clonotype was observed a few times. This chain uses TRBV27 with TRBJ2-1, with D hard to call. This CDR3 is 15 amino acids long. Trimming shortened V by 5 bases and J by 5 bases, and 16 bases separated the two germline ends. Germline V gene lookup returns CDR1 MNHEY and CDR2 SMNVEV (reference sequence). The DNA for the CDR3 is TGTGCCAGCAGTAAACTCTCCTCTCTTAACAATGAGCAGTTCTTC. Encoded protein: CASSKLSSLNNEQFF.

In DNA, the CDR3 is TGTGCCAGCAGTTTAGATACTAGCGGGAACAATGAGCAGTTCTTC. This encodes CASSLDTSGNNEQFF. The V gene is TRBV28, the J gene TRBJ2-1; 10 nucleotides agree with TRBD2. The CDR3 is 15 amino acids. Trimming cost V 2 bases and J 5 bases; bases outside gene matches: 3. Per the germline V gene, CDR1 is MDHEN and CDR2 is SYDVKM.

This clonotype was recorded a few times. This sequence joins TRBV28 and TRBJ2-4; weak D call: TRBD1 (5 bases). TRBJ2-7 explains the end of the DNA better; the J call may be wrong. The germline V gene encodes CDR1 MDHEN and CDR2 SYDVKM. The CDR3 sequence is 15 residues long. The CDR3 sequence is CASSPPGALHYEQYF. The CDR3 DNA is TGTGCCAGCAGCCCCCCTGGGGCCCTTCACTACGAGCAGTACTTC.

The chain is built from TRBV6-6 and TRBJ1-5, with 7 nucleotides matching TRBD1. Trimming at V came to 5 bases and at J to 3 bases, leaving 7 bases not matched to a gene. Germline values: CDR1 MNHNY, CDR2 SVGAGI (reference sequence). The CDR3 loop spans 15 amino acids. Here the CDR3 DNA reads TGTGCCAGCAGTCCGACAGGGCTAGACAATCAGCCCCAGCATTTT. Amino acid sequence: CASSPTGLDNQPQHF.

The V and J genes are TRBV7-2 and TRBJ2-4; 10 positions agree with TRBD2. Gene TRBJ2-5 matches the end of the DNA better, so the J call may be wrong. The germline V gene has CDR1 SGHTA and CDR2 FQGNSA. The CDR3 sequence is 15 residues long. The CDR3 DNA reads TGTGCCAGCAGAACCAGCGGGGGGGCCTTGGAGACCCAGTACTTC. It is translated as CASRTSGGALETQYF.

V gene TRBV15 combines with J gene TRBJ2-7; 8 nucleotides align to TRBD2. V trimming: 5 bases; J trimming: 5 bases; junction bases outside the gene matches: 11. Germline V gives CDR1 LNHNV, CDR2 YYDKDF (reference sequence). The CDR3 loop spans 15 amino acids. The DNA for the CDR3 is TGTGCCACCAGCGCACAGCGGGGACTAGGAGACGAGCAGTACTTC. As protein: CATSAQRGLGDEQYF.

CDR3 DNA: TGTGCCAGCAGTTACCATAATCCTACAGCGGCTGGGGCCAACGTCCTGACTTTC. Translated: CASSYHNPTAAGANVLTF. V gene TRBV6-5 combines with J gene TRBJ2-6; tentative D call: TRBD2 (5 bases). CDR3 length equals 18 residues. The germline gives CDR1 MNHEY, CDR2 SVGAGI. V dropped 2 bases and J dropped 2 bases, with 16 bases sitting between them.

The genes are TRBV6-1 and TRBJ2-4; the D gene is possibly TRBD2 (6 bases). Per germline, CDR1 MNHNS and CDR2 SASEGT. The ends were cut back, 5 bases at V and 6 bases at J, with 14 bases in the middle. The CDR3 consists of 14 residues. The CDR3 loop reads CASSPRDGGNIQYF. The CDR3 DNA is TGTGCCAGCAGTCCCCGGGACGGGGGAAACATTCAGTACTTC.

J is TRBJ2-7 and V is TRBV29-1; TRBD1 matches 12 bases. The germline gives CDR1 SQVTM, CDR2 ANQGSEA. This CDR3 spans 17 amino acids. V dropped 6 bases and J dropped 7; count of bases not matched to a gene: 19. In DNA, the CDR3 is TGCAGCGTCAAGGGGGGGACAGGGGGCGAGGTCTACAATGAGCAGTACTTC. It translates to CSVKGGTGGEVYNEQYF.

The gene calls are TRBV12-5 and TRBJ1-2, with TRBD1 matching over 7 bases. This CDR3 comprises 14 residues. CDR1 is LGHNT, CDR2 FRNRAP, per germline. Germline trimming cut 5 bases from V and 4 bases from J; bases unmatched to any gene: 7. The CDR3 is CASGSLGTVYGYTF. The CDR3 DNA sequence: TGTGCTAGTGGTAGCCTCGGGACAGTCTATGGCTACACCTTC.

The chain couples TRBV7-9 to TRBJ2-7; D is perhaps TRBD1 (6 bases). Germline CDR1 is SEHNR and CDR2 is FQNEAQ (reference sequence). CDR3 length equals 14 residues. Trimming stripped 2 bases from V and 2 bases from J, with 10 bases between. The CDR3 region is CASSLIQGPYEQYF. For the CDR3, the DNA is TGTGCCAGCAGCTTAATCCAGGGGCCCTACGAGCAGTACTTC.

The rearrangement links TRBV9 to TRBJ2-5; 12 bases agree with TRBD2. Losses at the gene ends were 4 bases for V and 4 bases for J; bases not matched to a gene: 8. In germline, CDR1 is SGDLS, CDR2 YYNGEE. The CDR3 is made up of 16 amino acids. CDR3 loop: CASSQASGGAGETQYF. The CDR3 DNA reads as TGTGCCAGCAGCCAGGCTAGCGGGGGGGCAGGAGAGACCCAGTACTTC.

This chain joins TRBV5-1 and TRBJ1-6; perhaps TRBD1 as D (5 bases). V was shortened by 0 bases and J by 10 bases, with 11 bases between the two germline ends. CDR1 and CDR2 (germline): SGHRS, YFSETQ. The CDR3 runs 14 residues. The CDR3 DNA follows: TGCGCCAGCAGCTTGGGGGCAGGGAGCTCACCCCTCCACTTT. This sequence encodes CASSLGAGSSPLHF.

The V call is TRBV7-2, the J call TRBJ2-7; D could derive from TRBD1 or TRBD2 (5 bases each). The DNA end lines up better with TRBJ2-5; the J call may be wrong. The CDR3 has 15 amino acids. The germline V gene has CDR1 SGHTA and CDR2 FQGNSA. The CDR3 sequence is CASSAVGRWGETQYF. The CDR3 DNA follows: TGTGCCAGCAGCGCCGTGGGACGGTGGGGAGAGACCCAGTACTTC.

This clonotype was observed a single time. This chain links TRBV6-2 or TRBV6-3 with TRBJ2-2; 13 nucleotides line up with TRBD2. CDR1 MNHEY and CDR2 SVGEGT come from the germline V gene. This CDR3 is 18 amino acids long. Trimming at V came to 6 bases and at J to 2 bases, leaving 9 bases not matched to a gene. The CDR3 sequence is CASSARLAGGLNTGELFF. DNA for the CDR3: TGTGCCAGCAGCGCCCGACTAGCGGGAGGCCTTAACACCGGGGAGCTGTTTTTT.